The 27 T cell receptor beta chains reported below all come from one sample, sequenced in a study of preoperative IRX-2 immunotherapy in early breast cancer. TCRdb's copy holds only in-frame clones and misses some; the assay was immunoSEQ multiplex PCR. Among tens of thousands of clones listed, around 75% were seen once. Treatment given: preoperative locoregional IRX-2 cytokine immunotherapy. The sample consisted of lymph node tissue, taken after IRX-2 immunotherapy. These receptors were taken from a human donor with breast cancer.

The V and J genes are TRBV6-8 and TRBJ2-5; TRBD1 might be the D (6 bases). The CDR3 length is 15 residues. Per germline, CDR1 MNHGY and CDR2 SAAAGT. V was trimmed by 2 bases and J by 1 base, leaving 11 bases between them. The chain's CDR3 is CASSYKRGIQETQYF. In DNA form, the CDR3 reads TGTGCCAGCAGTTACAAGAGGGGGATCCAAGAGACCCAGTACTTC.

This clone was recorded once. This sequence joins TRBV1 and TRBJ2-3; TRBD1, the D gene given by the table, was not confirmed from the DNA. TRBV1 counts as a pseudogene. The length of the CDR3 is 17 residues. The chain's CDR3 is CASSQDPGQGALNTQYF. CDR3 sequence (DNA): TGCGCCAGCAGCCAAGATCCGGGACAGGGGGCGTTAAATACGCAGTATTTT.

This chain joins TRBV7-5 and TRBJ2-2. TRBV7-5 is labeled a pseudogene. The CDR3 is 15 amino acids. The CDR3 DNA reads TGTGCCAGCAGCTTAAGCGGGACAGAGGCCGGGGAGCTGTTTTTT. Translating it yields CASSLSGTEAGELFF.

J is TRBJ1-2 and V is TRBV19; D is ambiguous. The germline gives CDR1 LNHDA, CDR2 SQIVND (reference sequence). This CDR3 contains 12 residues. The germline V and J ends were trimmed by 5 bases and 4 bases, with 8 bases remaining between them. The CDR3 region is CASSVGFYGYTF. CDR3 bases: TGTGCCAGTAGTGTCGGGTTCTATGGCTACACCTTC.

This clone showed up just once. The chain employs TRBV28 and TRBJ2-1; D is ambiguous. V was clipped by 3 bases and J by 7 bases, with 7 bases between them. CDR3 length: 12 residues. The germline V gene encodes CDR1 MDHEN and CDR2 SYDVKM. CDR3 in DNA: TGTGCCAGCAGTTTGCTGGGTAATGAGCAGTTCTTC. It translates to CASSLLGNEQFF.

The rearrangement uses TRBV12-5 and TRBJ1-1; D unresolved. Germline CDR1 is LGHNT and CDR2 is FRNRAP. This CDR3 has 11 amino acids. The CDR3 nucleotides read TGTGCCAGCGAACGGGAAACTGAAGCTTTCTTT. Protein: CASERETEAFF.

The chain links TRBV11-3 to TRBJ1-3; weak D call: TRBD1 (5 bases). Germline CDR1 is SGHNT and CDR2 is YENEEA. The V end was cut by 1 base, the J end by 4 bases, with 11 bases between. CDR3 length: 15 amino acids. CDR3: CASSLVAGPGNTIYF. The CDR3 region has the DNA TGTGCCAGCAGCTTAGTAGCAGGGCCAGGAAACACCATATATTTT.

The table lists this clone with a few counts. The rearrangement links TRBV6-8 to TRBJ1-2, with a possible D match to TRBD1 (6 bases). Trimming took off 5 bases at V and 0 bases at J, with 16 bases between the two ends. Germline loops: CDR1 MNHGY, CDR2 SAAAGT. This CDR3 is 16 amino acids long. The chain's CDR3 is CASSTTGTTSNYGYTF. CDR3 nucleotides: TGTGCCAGCAGTACGACCGGGACAACTTCTAACTATGGCTACACCTTC.

The chain carries TRBV14 and TRBJ1-4; possible D gene TRBD1, 6 bases. Trimming shortened V by 1 base and J by 7 bases, and 22 bases separated the two germline ends. Germline V gives CDR1 SGHDN, CDR2 FVKESK. The CDR3 extends over 18 amino acids. CDR3 residues: CASSQALSASPGVEKLFF. The CDR3 DNA sequence: TGTGCCAGCAGCCAAGCCCTTTCCGCAAGTCCAGGGGTTGAAAAACTGTTTTTT.

The chain uses TRBV6-8 and TRBJ1-3, with unresolved D. The CDR3 loop spans 14 amino acids. With 10 bases removed from V and 0 bases from J, the gap between germline ends came to 13 bases. The V gene's germline CDR1 is MNHGY and CDR2 SAAAGT. CDR3 sequence (DNA): TGTGCCACATCCCAAGCGGACTCTGGAAACACCATATATTTT. It yields the protein CATSQADSGNTIYF.

The V and J genes are TRBV10-2 and TRBJ2-1, with 10 nucleotides matching TRBD2. Looked up from germline, CDR1 is WSHSY and CDR2 is SAAADI. V shed 2 bases, J shed 2 bases, and the junction held 6 bases outside the gene matches. The CDR3 runs to 17 residues. CDR3 region: CASSETRSGRAYNEQFF. In DNA form, the CDR3 reads TGCGCCAGCAGTGAGACTCGGAGCGGGAGGGCCTACAATGAGCAGTTCTTC.

This clone has a handful of counts. For the CDR3, the DNA is TGTGCCAGCAGCCAAGACGGGAGGGCCGGATATACGCAGTATTTT. It codes for CASSQDGRAGYTQYF. The chain combines TRBV14 with TRBJ2-3; 8 bases line up with TRBD2. V dropped 0 bases and J dropped 7; count of bases not matched to a gene: 6. CDR3 length equals 15 residues. Germline CDR1 reads SGHDN; CDR2 reads FVKESK.

This clone was picked up a small number of times. The J gene is TRBJ1-4, the V gene TRBV10-1; TRBD1 might be the D (6 bases). This CDR3 region has 13 residues. CDR1 is WNHNN and CDR2 is SYGVQD in the germline V gene (reference sequence). V dropped 6 bases and J dropped 11 bases, with 16 bases sitting between them. As DNA, the CDR3 is TGCGCCAGCAGCCCTGGCGGGACACGGAAACTGTTTTTT. Its protein is CASSPGGTRKLFF.

This chain uses TRBV28 with TRBJ1-1, with D possibly matching TRBD1 (6 bases). Trimming left V 5 bases short and J 1 base short, with 11 bases between. The CDR3 spans 14 residues. Germline values: CDR1 MDHEN, CDR2 SYDVKM. The CDR3 loop is CASSAPGENTEAFF. CDR3 nucleotides: TGTGCCAGCAGTGCCCCAGGGGAGAACACTGAAGCTTTCTTT.

CDR3 protein: CSVKGQGRNQPQHF. Written as DNA, the CDR3 is TGCAGCGTGAAGGGACAGGGCCGCAATCAGCCCCAGCATTTT. The chain couples TRBV29-1 to TRBJ1-5, with 9 bases fitting TRBD1. The CDR3 length is 14 residues. J lost 2 bases, V lost 6 bases, and 5 bases had no gene match. Germline CDR1 is SQVTM and CDR2 is ANQGSEA. The complete variable domain, with remaining parts taken from reference TRBV29-1 and TRBJ1-5, reads SAVISQKPSRDICQRGTSLTIQCQVDSQVTMMFWYRQQPGQSLTLIATANQGSEATYESGFVIDKFPISRPNLTFSTLTVSNMSPEDSSIYLCSVKGQGRNQPQHFGDGTRLSIL.

The chain couples TRBV6-8 to TRBJ2-6; 9 nucleotides align to TRBD1. The junction had 6 bases not matched to a gene; V was cut back by 8 bases and J by 4 bases. The germline V gene encodes CDR1 MNHGY and CDR2 SAAAGT. The CDR3 runs to 15 residues. The CDR3 coding sequence is TGTGCCAGCCGGGACAGGGAATACGGGGCCAACGTCCTGACTTTC. This encodes CASRDREYGANVLTF.

The rearrangement uses TRBV1 and TRBJ2-3; the table's D call, TRBD2, has no DNA check behind it. TRBV1 is deemed a pseudogene. The CDR3 loop spans 15 amino acids. Written as DNA, the CDR3 is TGCGCCAGCAGCCAAGATACGAGTATTCAAGATACGCAGTATTTT. This encodes CASSQDTSIQDTQYF.

CDR3 in DNA: TGCGCCAGCAGCCAACAAGGGAATTTTGGCACCGGGGAGCTGTTTTTT. Its protein product is CASSQQGNFGTGELFF. This chain uses TRBV23-1 with TRBJ2-2; no firm D call. TRBV23-1 is an open reading frame, and its role is uncertain. V shed 6 bases and J shed 4 bases, with 18 bases lying between them. The CDR3 is 16 residues long.

The chain uses TRBV7-7 and TRBJ2-7, with 10 bases matching TRBD1. The CDR3 spans 15 residues. Losses at the gene ends were 5 bases for V and 2 bases for J; bases not matched to a gene: 6. Germline V CDR1 and CDR2: SSHAT, FNYEAQ (reference sequence). The CDR3: CASSPSGTGAYEQYF. In nucleotides, the CDR3 is TGTGCCAGCAGCCCATCCGGGACAGGGGCCTACGAGCAGTACTTC.

A remark on this clone: Relative to the germline gene, one junction end is altered; a read error may explain this. The chain uses TRBV7-1 and TRBJ2-5; tentatively, D is TRBD2 (6 bases). Being an ORF, TRBV7-1 has a function that is uncertain. The CDR3 is made up of 14 amino acids. The CDR3 coding sequence is TGTGCTAGCAGCTTATCGACTAGGGCGGAGACCCAGTACTTC. Protein product: CASSLSTRAETQYF.

This clone occurred once. The chain joins TRBV7-4 to TRBJ2-2; D not resolved. Germline CDR1 is SGHVT and CDR2 is SQSDAQ. The CDR3 runs 13 residues. Between the trimmed V and J ends, which lost 5 bases and 4 bases, there was a span of 8 bases. The DNA for the CDR3 is TGTGCCAGCAGCATCTCAGGCACCGGGGAGCTGTTTTTT. Amino acid sequence: CASSISGTGELFF.

A remark on this clone: This sample also contains other DNA sequences that code for the same CDR3. This chain uses TRBV5-1 with TRBJ1-2; no clear D. The germline CDR1 and CDR2 sequences are SGHRS and YFSETQ. The CDR3 is made up of 14 amino acids. Between the trimmed V and J ends, which lost 0 bases and 2 bases, there was a span of 8 bases. The CDR3 DNA reads as TGCGCCAGCAGCTTGGAGGGCCCCAACTATGGCTACACCTTC. It codes for CASSLEGPNYGYTF.

This clone appeared once. The chain uses TRBV5-1 and TRBJ2-2; 10 bases map to TRBD2. The CDR3 sequence is 19 residues long. The germline V gene encodes CDR1 SGHRS and CDR2 YFSETQ. The V segment lost 10 bases and the J segment 5 bases; nucleotides outside the gene matches: 23. CDR3 nucleotides: TGCGCCCCGCGAGGGGCAGGGGAAGCGGGAGGGCCGAGGACCGGGGAGCTGTTTTTT. This gives the protein CAPRGAGEAGGPRTGELFF.

This clone was recorded a few times. One end of the junction does not line up with germline, which may come from a read error. J is TRBJ1-1 and V is TRBV11-3, with D possibly being TRBD1 (6 bases). This CDR3 is built from 15 residues. CDR1 and CDR2 (germline): SGHNT, YENEEA. The CDR3 is CASSLRGFMNTEAFF. The CDR3, as DNA: TGTGCTAGCAGCTTGAGGGGGTTCATGAACACTGAAGCTTTCTTT.

The chain combines TRBV1 with TRBJ2-2; the D call of TRBD1 is as the table states it, not checked on the DNA. TRBV1 is deemed a pseudogene. The CDR3 has 17 amino acids. In nucleotides, the CDR3 is TGCGCCAGCAGCCAAGATGGGACAGGGGGCAACACCGGGGAGCTGTTTTTT. This translates into CASSQDGTGGNTGELFF.

This clone showed up just once. V gene TRBV6-8 combines with J gene TRBJ1-5; TRBD1 aligns across 7 bases. Unmatched junction bases numbered 8, after V lost 6 bases and J lost 6 bases. The CDR3 totals 14 residues. Germline V gene lookup returns CDR1 MNHGY and CDR2 SAAAGT. CDR3 nucleotide sequence: TGTGCCAGCAGCCTCGACAGGGCCCGTCAGCCCCAGCATTTT. As protein: CASSLDRARQPQHF.

The genes are TRBV25-1 and TRBJ2-1; no definite D call. Trimming left V 5 bases short and J 4 bases short, with 9 bases between. CDR1 and CDR2 from the germline V gene are MGHDK and SYGVNS. The CDR3 has 13 residues. CDR3 DNA: TGTGCCAGCAGTTTGGACCGGTACAATGAGCAGTTCTTC. This encodes CASSLDRYNEQFF. Full variable domain (missing parts from reference TRBV25-1 and TRBJ2-1): EADIYQTPRYLVIGTGKKITLECSQTMGHDKMYWYQQDPGMELHLIHYSYGVNSTEKGDLSSESTVSRIRTEHFPLTLESARPSHTSQYLCASSLDRYNEQFFGPGTRLTVL.